This T cell receptor beta chain was retrieved from a study of cytomegalovirus exposure and HLA in healthy donors (dated by TCRdb to the late 2010s). For context, the study as a whole: According to an earlier analysis of a few hundred of the donors, about 170 million T cells yielded 117 million unique TCR beta sequences and around 280 Gb of sequence data. Roughly 300 gigabases of sequencing data and approximately 93 million unique TCR sequences were included in an early release covering 500 to 750 HLA-typed donors. Among the roughly 400 genotyped donors, roughly 80% belonged to the genetic ancestry cluster associated with self-reported Caucasian donors. The study aimed to test whether cataloging public T cell receptors could reveal signatures of past pathogen exposure. The T cell repertoires of around 730 subjects were profiled by immunosequencing and related to cytomegalovirus serostatus. A separate validation cohort of over 95 different subjects was used in addition to the roughly 670-subject first cohort. To predict cytomegalovirus infection status, the study combined high-throughput TCR immunosequencing, statistical association of individual TCRs with disease status, and machine learning. To study patterns of TCR occurrence, a later analysis re-analyzed previously published TCR beta repertoires from 550 to 800 donors and added high-resolution HLA genotyping. Rather than drawing on any new phenotypic data, the later analysis identified candidate immune exposures from TCR beta sequences and the way those sequences occurred across donors. In an earlier analysis of more than 550 of the donors, high-throughput TCR beta sequencing was used to judge whether each TCR beta V gene segment behaved as functional or pseudogenic. Donor age, sex, ethnicity and CMV serostatus were compiled alongside the repertoire data. In a later genetic analysis, genome-wide SNP genotypes for about 65% of the 666 donors were used, and that subset was treated as a discovery cohort. All discovery cohort repertoires had been generated using a single sequencing platform. HLA typing covered class I and class II loci at four-digit resolution. The number of typed donors differed by locus: about 620-640 for A, B, C, DRB1 and DQB1; approximately 540 for DQA1; some 590 for DPA1; and 450 to 480 for DPB1. About five DR-DQ haplotypes were treated as single units for association and clustering because of strong linkage in the cohort. On average, approximately 250,000 unique TCR beta nucleotide sequences were sequenced per donor among 398 genotyped donors of the cohort, with roughly 18% of those sequences being non-productive. The paper as a whole reports these results and caveats: It was suggested by the authors that the approach could potentially be generalized to other disease states and immunological phenotypes. When HLA alleles, especially DR and DQ, strongly co-occurred, attributing TCR associations to individual alleles was difficult. In vitro tests confirmed that a few of the cytomegalovirus-associated TCR beta chains recognize cytomegalovirus antigens. Most CMV-associated TCR beta chains appeared to be HLA-restricted in a later analysis, and the HLA associations seemed to be driven largely by CMV exposure. Correlated functional status among segregating V segments might be attributable to linkage disequilibrium, but an unknown experimental factor could not be ruled out. HLA typing was unavailable for some donors at each locus, so association tests used only the typed subset. An earlier analysis of approximately 590 of the donors showed that most TCR beta V segments appeared in productive rearrangements either about 90% or about 30% of the time, which broadly matched IMGT annotations. A later genetic analysis reported fewer N-insertions in productive TCRs among donors in an Asian-associated ancestry cluster than the roughly 670-donor mean. A group of highly shared sequence variants was considered likely to be a technical artifact of the sequencing pipeline. Several of the top co-occurrence clusters appeared to be linked to parvovirus B19, influenza, CMV and Epstein-Barr virus, according to a later analysis. For the cohort, immune exposure information was limited to CMV serostatus. The earlier analysis of about 600 of the donors excluded roughly 17 rarely observed V segments, including chromosome 9 orphons, because counts were too low. In a later analysis, around 17,000 TCR beta sequences were associated with specific HLA alleles at a false discovery rate of 0.05. A further reported finding was that TCR beta sequences accurately predicted the HLA-A and HLA-B alleles for most subjects in the first cohort. The 87-base-pair reads could not distinguish some IMGT-functional V segments, including TRBV6-2 and TRBV6-3, so those segments were excluded. The classifier was reported to diagnose cytomegalovirus status with high specificity and sensitivity in both the original cohort and the validation cohort. Only TCR beta chains were sequenced in this cohort, and the absence of alpha or paired-chain data limited detectable features. Most TCR sequences were seen in very few donors, while some public TCRs were found in many individuals. According to a later analysis, TCR association rates differed among HLA loci, with DRB1 alleles showing the most associated TCRs and HLA-C alleles showing the fewest. In a later analysis, HLA-associated TCR beta chains showed more clonal expansion and lower generation probabilities than non-associated chains that were equally common. V-gene and J-gene trimming of TCR beta chains was associated with a missense DCLRE1C variant in a later genetic analysis, and the association was replicated in an independent cohort. Sequencing depth was assumed to be roughly uniform across donors in the presence/absence analyses, though that assumption may not hold. In the study, some 160 TCR beta chains were listed as associated with cytomegalovirus.

Concerning this clone itself: Its antigen has not been determined. This CDR3 is also generated by other DNA sequences in the sample.

Libraries were made using the immunoSEQ multiplex PCR assay. For the multiplex PCR, a mixture combining 60 forward primers for TCR Vbeta segments and 13 reverse primers for TCR Jbeta segments was used. Amplification of the CDR3 region of rearranged TCR beta genes was performed with a multiplex PCR assay on genomic DNA. The amplified TCR beta libraries were sequenced on the Illumina HiSeq System as 87-base-pair reads. On the study's bioinformatics: A later analysis tallied 80 million to 95 million unique TCR beta chains across the approximately 670 repertoires, and approximately 11 million of those chains were shared by two or more donors. Raw reads were error-corrected and collapsed into unique sequences with a nearest-neighbor algorithm that merged closely related sequences to remove PCR and sequencing errors. To assign V, D and J gene segments, CDR3 sequences were aligned to IMGT reference sequences. For a sequence to be retained, at least a six-nucleotide match to both a V gene segment and a J gene segment was required. A rearrangement was called productive if the CDR3 had no stop codons and remained in frame with V and J, and every other rearrangement was called non-productive. Following IMGT convention, CDR3 was defined as the stretch from the second conserved V-encoded cysteine up to the conserved J-encoded phenylalanine. The earlier analysis of roughly 590 of the donors excluded any sequence lacking an unambiguous match to a single V gene segment. An earlier analysis of 500 to 600 of the donors classified V segments as functional when productive rearrangements were above 56.7% and as segregating when the standard deviation between donors was above 5%. A statistical classification framework was developed to diagnose cytomegalovirus status using the catalog of TCR beta chain sequences. In a later analysis, V and J genes were assigned by comparing TCR nucleotide sequences against IMGT/GENE-DB human TR gene sequences. A later analysis assigned CDR3 sequences and most-parsimonious VDJ recombination scenarios with the TCRdist pipeline. In a later analysis, each TCR beta chain was defined by its CDR3 amino acid sequence together with its V-gene family, and reads without a unique V-gene family were excluded. As a way to deal with suspected cross-contamination and a sequencing artifact, a later analysis dropped 450 to 600 nucleotide sequences that were highly shared and had low generation probability. A later analysis calculated a clonal expansion index for each public chain from normalized within-repertoire ranks of inferred template counts. In a later analysis, generation probabilities were computed with a VDJ recombination model fitted to out-of-frame rearrangements, and the resulting probabilities were checked against IGoR. A later analysis scored TCR-TCR, TCR-HLA and TCR-CMV co-occurrence with hypergeometric tests, applying a repertoire-size bias correction to TCR pairs. False discovery rates were estimated in a later analysis by permuting HLA or CMV assignments 20 times. In a later analysis, co-occurring TCRs were grouped using DBSCAN, and TCRdist sequence similarity was added for clustering within HLA-allele-positive subsets. Repertoires with fewer than 30,000 or more than 120,000 public chains were left out of co-occurrence clustering, as were roughly five repertoires with anomalous nucleotide sharing. Drawn from immuneACCESS, this table holds only the in-frame rearrangements with V and J called that TCRdb kept. Clones are partly lost; checked studies trace under half to an unresolved V gene and leave the rest unexplained. V and J calls and clone size are as listed in that table; D and trimming were resolved from the DNA. The sample has approximately 150,000 clones on record. The top ten clones comprise 0.96% of the sample.

A distance of 12 bases separates the germline ends of V and J, which lose 0 bases and 3 bases respectively. Taken from cysteine to phenylalanine, the CDR3 has 15 residues. The only DNA kept is the CDR3, 45 bases in frame from the first base. The germline V gene sets CDR1 to SGDLS and CDR2 to YYNGEE. The cohort consisted of 650 to 850 healthy bone marrow donors. All cohort members were sampled while nominally healthy, although unrecorded immune exposures were likely present. The donor was CMV seronegative and was included in the group of about 350 seronegative cohort members. Every donor gave a peripheral blood sample, and the peripheral blood mononuclear cells from that sample were used for TCR beta sequencing. The Qiagen DNeasy Blood Extraction Kit was used to extract genomic DNA from the blood cell samples.

The source is a male donor in good health and CMV-seronegative. The sequence links TRBV9 to TRBJ2-5, with TRBD2 tentatively as D gene (6 bases match). Sequencing was performed on PBMCs. The CDR3 reads as follows: CASSVAAGGKETQYF. The sequenced DNA is TGTGCCAGCAGCGTAGCGGCTGGGGGGAAAGAGACCCAGTACTTC.